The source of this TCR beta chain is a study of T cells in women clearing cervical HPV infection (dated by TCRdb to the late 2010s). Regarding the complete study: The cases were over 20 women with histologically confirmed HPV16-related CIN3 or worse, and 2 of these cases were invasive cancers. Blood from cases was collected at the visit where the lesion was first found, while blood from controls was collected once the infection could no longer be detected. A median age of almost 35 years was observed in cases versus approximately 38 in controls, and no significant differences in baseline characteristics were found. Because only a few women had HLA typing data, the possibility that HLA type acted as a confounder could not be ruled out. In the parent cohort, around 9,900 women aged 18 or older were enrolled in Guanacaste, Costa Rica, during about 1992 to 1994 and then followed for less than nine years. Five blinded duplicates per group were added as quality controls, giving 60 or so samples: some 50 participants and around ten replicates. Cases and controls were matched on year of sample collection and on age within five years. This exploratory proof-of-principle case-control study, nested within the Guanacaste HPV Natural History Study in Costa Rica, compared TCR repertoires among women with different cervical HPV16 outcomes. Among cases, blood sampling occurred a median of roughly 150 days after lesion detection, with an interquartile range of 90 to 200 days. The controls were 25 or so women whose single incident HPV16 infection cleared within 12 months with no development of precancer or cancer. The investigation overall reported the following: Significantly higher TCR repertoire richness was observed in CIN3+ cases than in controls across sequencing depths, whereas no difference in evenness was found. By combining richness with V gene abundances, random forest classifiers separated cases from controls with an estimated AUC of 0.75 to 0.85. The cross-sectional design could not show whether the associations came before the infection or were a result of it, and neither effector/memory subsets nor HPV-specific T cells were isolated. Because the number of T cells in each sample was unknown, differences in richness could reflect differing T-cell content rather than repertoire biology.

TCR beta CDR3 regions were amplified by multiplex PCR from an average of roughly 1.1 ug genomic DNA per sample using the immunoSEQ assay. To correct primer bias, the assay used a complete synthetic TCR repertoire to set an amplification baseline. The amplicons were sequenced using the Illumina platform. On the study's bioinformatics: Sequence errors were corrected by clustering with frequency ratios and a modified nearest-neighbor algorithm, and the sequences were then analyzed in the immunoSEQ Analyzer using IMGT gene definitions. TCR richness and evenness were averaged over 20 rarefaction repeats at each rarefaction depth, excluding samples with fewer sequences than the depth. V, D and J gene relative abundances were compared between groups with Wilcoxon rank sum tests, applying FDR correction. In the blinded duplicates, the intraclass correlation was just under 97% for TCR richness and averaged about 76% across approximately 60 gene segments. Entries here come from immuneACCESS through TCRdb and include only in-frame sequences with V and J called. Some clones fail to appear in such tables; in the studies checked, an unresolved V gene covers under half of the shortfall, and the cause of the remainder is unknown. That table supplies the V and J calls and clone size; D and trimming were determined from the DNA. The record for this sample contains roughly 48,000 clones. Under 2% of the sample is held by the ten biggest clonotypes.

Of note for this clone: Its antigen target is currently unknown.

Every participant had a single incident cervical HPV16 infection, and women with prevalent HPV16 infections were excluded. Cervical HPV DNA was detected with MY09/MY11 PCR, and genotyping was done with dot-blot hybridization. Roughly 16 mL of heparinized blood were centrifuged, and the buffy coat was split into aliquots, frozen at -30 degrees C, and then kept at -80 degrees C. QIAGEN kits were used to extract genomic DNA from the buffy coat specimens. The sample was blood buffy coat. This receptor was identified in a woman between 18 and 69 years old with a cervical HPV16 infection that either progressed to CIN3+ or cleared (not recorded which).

The CDR3 reads as follows: CASSPRDRESEAFF. CDR3 DNA, as far as it was read: TGTGCCAGCAGCCCACGGGACAGGGAATCTGAA. The receptor chain draws on TRBV7-3 and TRBJ1-1, and 9 junctional nucleotides match TRBD1. Read sequence stops 3 residues before the CDR3 end, and the germline J gene provides the missing end. Ends trimmed: V by 5 bases, J by 6 bases; bases unmatched to a gene: 7. Reading from cysteine to phenylalanine, the CDR3 counts 14 amino acids. Of the CDR3's DNA, 33 bases were read; they are in frame from base 1. The germline V gene specifies SGHTA as CDR1 and FQGTGA as CDR2.